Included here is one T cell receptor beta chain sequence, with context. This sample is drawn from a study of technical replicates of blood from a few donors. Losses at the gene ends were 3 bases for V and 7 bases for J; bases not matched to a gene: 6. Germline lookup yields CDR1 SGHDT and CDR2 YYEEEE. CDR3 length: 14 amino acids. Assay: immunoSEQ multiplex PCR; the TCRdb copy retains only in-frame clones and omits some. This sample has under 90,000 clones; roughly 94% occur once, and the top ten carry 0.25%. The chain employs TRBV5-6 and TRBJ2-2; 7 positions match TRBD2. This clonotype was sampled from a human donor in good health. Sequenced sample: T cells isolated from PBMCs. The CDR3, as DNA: TGTGCCAGCAGCTACGGACTAGTGGACGGGGAGCTGTTTTTT. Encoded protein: CASSYGLVDGELFF.